This is a list of T cell receptor beta chains from one sample in a study of cytomegalovirus exposure and HLA in healthy donors. Assay: immunoSEQ multiplex PCR; the TCRdb copy retains only in-frame clones and omits some. Counted here are fewer than 250,000 clones, about 77% occurring once; the ten biggest clones make up approximately 4.8%. Sequencing used PBMCs. The receptors here all came from a man younger than 45 in good health and CMV-seropositive. Each CDR3 is given with its conserved first and last residue. A D gene is named only where the DNA matches it firmly.

J gene,D gene,V gene,CDR3 protein
TRBJ2-5,.,TRBV4-2,CASSQDSGGAKTQYF
TRBJ1-3,.,TRBV7-3,CASSQQGNSGNTIYF
TRBJ2-2,.,TRBV10-3,CAISPTGRVAGELFF
TRBJ2-1,TRBD2,TRBV7-6,CASSPWTSGGGNEQFF
TRBJ1-3,.,TRBV9,CASSVTHSFSGNTIYF
TRBJ1-2,.,TRBV10-3,CAISERQGIGHTF
TRBJ2-7,TRBD1,TRBV2,CASSGRQGALYF
TRBJ2-7,.,TRBV6-5,CASSYLPQVGYEQYF
TRBJ2-5,TRBD1,TRBV6-5,CASSRGGNSQETQYF
TRBJ1-1,TRBD1,TRBV6-5,CASSKDRINTEAFF
TRBJ2-2,.,TRBV9,CASSATGTLNTGELFF
TRBJ1-1,TRBD1,TRBV5-6,CASSYSGTGDYTEAFF
TRBJ1-2,.,TRBV28,CVVWSQYGYTF
TRBJ2-6,.,TRBV30,CAWSQGGSGANVLTF
TRBJ2-7,TRBD2,TRBV30,CAWKPKRGRGTYEQYF
TRBJ2-3,TRBD2,TRBV6-1,CASSERRRGHFGSGRYSTDTQYF